This TCR beta chain is from a study of cytomegalovirus exposure and HLA in healthy donors (dated by TCRdb to the late 2010s). A note on the overall study: According to a later analysis, the roughly 130 validation repertoires were produced on the same platform as the approximately 610 repertoires of the first cohort. High-throughput TCR immunosequencing, statistical association of individual TCRs with disease status, and machine learning were combined to predict cytomegalovirus infection status. The study aimed to test whether signatures of past pathogen exposure could be identified by cataloging public T cell receptors. A separate validation cohort of roughly 130 different subjects was used in addition to the roughly 620-subject first cohort. Points the paper makes about the study in general: In a later analysis, TCRs clustered in the first cohort were found to also tend to co-occur in the approximately 110 validation repertoires, with about 93% of cluster scores above 0. Three of the identified cytomegalovirus-associated TCR beta chains were confirmed in vitro to be specific for cytomegalovirus antigens. Most TCR sequences were observed very rarely across donors, whereas some public TCRs were present in many individuals. It was suggested by the authors that the approach could potentially be generalized to other disease states and immunological phenotypes. A later analysis had no HLA typing for the validation cohort, so co-occurrence there was scored across all 110 or so repertoires. The study listed approximately 150 TCR beta chains as associated with cytomegalovirus. Cytomegalovirus status was reported to be diagnosed by the classifier with high specificity and sensitivity in both the original and validation cohorts.

Separate from the approximately 670-subject first cohort, the validation cohort of more than 90 subjects was the group to which the donors belonged. The method behind the library was the immunoSEQ multiplex PCR assay. In the original analysis: A statistical classification framework was built for diagnosing cytomegalovirus status from the catalog of TCR beta chain sequences. TCRdb retrieved this table from immuneACCESS and kept in-frame rearrangements only. Not all clones are present; in checked studies, unresolved V genes account for under half, and no reason is known for the remainder. The DNA gave D and trimming, while V, J and clone size come from that table. The sample has around 200,000 clones on record, about 80% of them singletons. Roughly 2.8% of the sample is in the top ten clones. This clone was found once. Its target antigen remains unknown. Per-base qualities were not stored, and no clone one base away is much larger.

Sequenced: PBMCs. This sequence originates from a woman aged 18-29 years in good health and CMV-seropositive.

Here is the DNA: TGCGCCAGCAGCCAAGGAACAGGGGTTCACTACGAGCAGTACTTC. Translated, this gives CASSQGTGVHYEQYF. The chain couples TRBV4-1 to TRBJ2-7; 7 central nucleotides agree with TRBD1. V has 1 base trimmed and J has 3 bases trimmed; junction bases matching no gene number 6. In the germline V gene, CDR1 corresponds to MGHRA and CDR2 to YSYEKL. From its cysteine to its phenylalanine, the CDR3 spans 15 amino acids. The kept DNA is CDR3 alone, 45 bases in frame from the first base.